This TCR beta chain came from a study of regulatory T cells in long-lasting Graves disease. Findings and caveats of the study: Not thyroid tissue but only peripheral blood was studied. TCR diversity in persistent Graves' patients was below that of newly diagnosed ones. Under persistent disease, TRBV28, TRBJ1-2 and TRBJ2-5 were used preferentially.

Time point meaning: newly diagnosed GD, antithyroid drugs for less than 3 months. The TCR library was prepared using RNA isolated from PBMCs. J gave up 4 bases and V 6 bases, and 8 bases lay outside the gene matches. The length of the CDR3 is 14 residues. The germline CDR1 and CDR2 sequences are WNHNN and SYGVQD (reference sequence). Sequencing libraries for TCR beta were prepared with iRepertoire HTBI primers and Arm-PCR of CDR3 regions. Methods used by the authors: About 62 TRBV and about 14 TRBJ segments were identified across samples. TCRdb fed the multiplex PCR reads into MiXCR, producing one record per CDR3 protein. These V and J calls derive from TCRdb rather than the authors' analysis. The table shows 200,000 to 300,000 distinct CDR3 sequences, with 20% to 25% occurring only once. This clonotype was seen a handful of times. Its antigen is undetermined.

The material sequenced was peripheral blood mononuclear cells (PBMCs), taken at new diagnosis, from a patient treated with antithyroid drugs. The receptor comes from a female donor with Graves disease. This chain joins TRBV10-1 and TRBJ2-5; 7 bases match TRBD1. The CDR3 reads CASSRDHRGETQYF. The CDR3 DNA sequence: TGCGCCAGCAGCCGGGACCACAGGGGAGAGACCCAGTACTTC.